This T cell receptor (beta chain) was found in a study of monozygotic twins with inflammatory bowel disease. Each donor had more than 2 ml of blood drawn. The germline V gene encodes CDR1 SGHKS and CDR2 YYEKEE (reference sequence). The CDR3 contains 15 residues. One entry per CDR3 protein, without DNA, is what TCRdb gives after re-calling the 5' RACE reads. Listed are about 210,000 distinct CDR3 sequences; approximately 1.6% falls within the top ten. The rearrangement uses TRBV5-5 and TRBJ1-2; the D call from TCRdb, TRBD1, cannot be confirmed without DNA. The source of this sequence is a human donor with ulcerative colitis or Crohn's disease, or a healthy co-twin of an affected twin (not recorded which). Sequencing used blood. The CDR3 loop is CASSLAGTVNYGYTF.